Each of the 29 T cell receptor beta chains below was sequenced from the same sample in a study of blood T cell repertoires in COVID-19. Only in-frame clones appear in the TCRdb table, and some are missing; sequencing was by immunoSEQ multiplex PCR. Of roughly 120,000 clones listed, 81% are singletons. Material for sequencing was peripheral blood. The receptors stem from a man between 50 and 59 years old with acute or convalescent COVID-19.

V usage is TRBV5-1 and J usage is TRBJ1-6, with 8 bases fitting TRBD1. The CDR3 loop spans 17 amino acids. The J segment lost 6 bases and the V segment lost 4 bases, leaving 12 bases of the junction unmatched. Germline V gives CDR1 SGHRS, CDR2 YFSETQ. The CDR3 is CASSTPGTGGGNSPLHF. Written as DNA, the CDR3 is TGCGCCAGCAGCACCCCCGGGACAGGAGGTGGTAATTCACCCCTCCACTTT.

CDR3 loop: CASSLGIGTNTGELFF. In DNA, the CDR3 is TGCGCCAGCAGCTTGGGAATAGGGACAAACACCGGGGAGCTGTTTTTT. V and J are TRBV5-1 and TRBJ2-2; possible D gene TRBD1, 6 bases. The CDR3 consists of 16 residues. V was trimmed by 0 bases and J by 2 bases, leaving 11 bases between them. The germline V gene encodes CDR1 SGHRS and CDR2 YFSETQ.

V usage is TRBV2 and J usage is TRBJ1-1; a possible D gene is TRBD1 (6 bases). V dropped 4 bases and J dropped 5 bases, with 14 bases sitting between them. The CDR3 has 14 residues. Germline CDR1 is SNHLY and CDR2 is FYNNEI. The CDR3 DNA follows: TGTGCCAGCAGTGGGCGACAGGTAAAAACTGAAGCTTTCTTT. The encoded protein is CASSGRQVKTEAFF.

The gene calls are TRBV5-1 and TRBJ2-1, with TRBD2 identical over 14 bases. J was trimmed by 9 bases and V by 0 bases; bases with no gene match: 8. CDR1 is SGHRS and CDR2 is YFSETQ in the germline V gene. The CDR3 totals 17 residues. CDR3 in amino acids: CASSLEGLAGGWGEQFF. The CDR3 nucleotides are TGCGCCAGCAGCTTGGAAGGACTAGCGGGGGGTTGGGGTGAGCAGTTCTTC.

On this clone itself: Sequence at one end of the junction differs from germline and may be a read error. V gene TRBV19 combines with J gene TRBJ1-1; D might be TRBD1 (5 bases). Germline lookup yields CDR1 LNHDA and CDR2 SQIVND (reference sequence). The CDR3 extends over 15 amino acids. This CDR3 is CTSSIRPGRVTEAFF. The DNA for the CDR3 is TGTACCAGTAGTATAAGGCCAGGGAGGGTTACTGAAGCTTTCTTT.

This clone was observed a few times. V usage is TRBV20-1 and J usage is TRBJ1-2; D is undetermined. Trimming took 5 bases from V and 6 from J, leaving 4 bases between them. The CDR3 sequence is 9 residues long. The germline V gene encodes CDR1 DFQATT and CDR2 SNEGSKA (reference sequence). Written as DNA, the CDR3 is TGCAGTGCTGAGAATGGCTACACCTTC. Residues: CSAENGYTF.

This clone has only a few counts. One junction end disagrees with the germline gene, perhaps due to a read error. This sequence joins TRBV6-5 and TRBJ2-2; tentative D call: TRBD2 (5 bases). Germline CDR1 and CDR2: MNHEY and SVGAGI. The CDR3 loop spans 13 amino acids. The CDR3 sequence: CASTRGGPGELFF. The CDR3, as DNA: TGTGCCAGCACCCGAGGAGGTCCCGGTGAGCTGTTTTTT.

This clone was observed many times. The J gene is TRBJ1-1, the V gene TRBV4-1; the D is unclear. The CDR3 extends over 14 amino acids. The V end was cut by 5 bases, the J end by 5 bases, with 15 bases between. Germline V gene sequence: CDR1 MGHRA, CDR2 YSYEKL. DNA for the CDR3: TGCGCCAGCAGCTCAAACGGGGAGGAGACTGAAGCTTTCTTT. This gives the protein CASSSNGEETEAFF.

The chain couples TRBV7-3 to TRBJ2-1, with D possibly being TRBD2 (5 bases). This CDR3 has 14 amino acids. The V gene lost 5 bases and the J gene lost 10 bases, with 18 bases spanning the gap. The germline V gene encodes CDR1 SGHTA and CDR2 FQGTGA. The CDR3 DNA sequence: TGTGCCAGCAGCCCGGGAACGGGGTCCCAGGAGCAGTTCTTC. Its translation: CASSPGTGSQEQFF.

V usage is TRBV10-3 and J usage is TRBJ1-5; TRBD1 agrees at 9 bases. CDR1 and CDR2 (germline): ENHRY, SYGVKD. This CDR3 spans 14 amino acids. V lost 3 bases, J lost 6 bases, and 3 bases stayed unmatched. The CDR3 sequence is CAISEPGQGQPQHF. DNA of the CDR3: TGTGCCATCAGTGAACCGGGACAGGGTCAGCCCCAGCATTTT.

The chain is built from TRBV19 and TRBJ2-7; no reliable D call. The CDR3 length is 13 residues. V was pared by 2 bases and J by 1 base, with 6 bases between. Germline V gives CDR1 LNHDA, CDR2 SQIVND (reference sequence). The CDR3 DNA sequence: TGTGCCAGTAGTATAACTGGTTCCTACGAGCAGTACTTC. Translating gives CASSITGSYEQYF.

The chain carries TRBV2 and TRBJ2-3; TRBD2 might be the D (7 bases). Germline V CDR1 and CDR2: SNHLY, FYNNEI. The V gene lost 2 bases and the J gene lost 4 bases, with 16 bases spanning the gap. The CDR3 runs to 16 residues. This CDR3 is CASSERARGGPDTQYF. The CDR3 region has the DNA TGTGCCAGCAGTGAACGGGCCAGGGGAGGGCCAGATACGCAGTATTTT.

The chain uses TRBV28 and TRBJ2-1; 9 nucleotides line up with TRBD1. With 2 bases clipped from V and 7 bases from J, the junction kept 6 bases outside the gene matches. Germline-derived CDR1 and CDR2 are MDHEN and SYDVKM. CDR3 size: 15 residues. Here the CDR3 DNA reads TGTGCCAGCAGTTTACCACTACAGGGGGCTAATGAGCAGTTCTTC. Protein product: CASSLPLQGANEQFF.

The chain is built from TRBV2 and TRBJ2-3; D is ambiguous. Trimming stripped 8 bases from V and 6 bases from J, with 9 bases between. CDR1 SNHLY and CDR2 FYNNEI come from the germline V gene. This CDR3 is 11 amino acids long. The CDR3 sequence: CASHRVDTQYF. The CDR3 DNA reads as TGTGCCAGCCACCGCGTGGATACGCAGTATTTT.

This clone was detected only once. The V gene is TRBV11-2, the J gene TRBJ1-1; perhaps TRBD1 as D (5 bases). Per the germline V gene, CDR1 is SGHAT and CDR2 is FQNNGV. V gave up 5 bases and J gave up 1 base, with 8 bases separating them. The CDR3 is made up of 13 amino acids. The CDR3 bases are TGTGCCAGCAGCCACGGACAGAACACTGAAGCTTTCTTT. It codes for CASSHGQNTEAFF.

The V gene is TRBV7-9, the J gene TRBJ2-7, with D perhaps TRBD2 (6 bases). Per germline, CDR1 SEHNR and CDR2 FQNEAQ (reference sequence). Trimming removed 5 bases from V and 2 bases from J, with 10 bases in between. The CDR3 has 13 residues. CDR3 DNA sequence: TGTGCCAGCAGCGAAGGACTACCCTACGAGCAGTACTTC. Protein: CASSEGLPYEQYF.

The chain uses TRBV19 and TRBJ2-3; D gene uncertain. V was cut by 0 bases and J by 11 bases, with 15 bases left in between. CDR3 size: 14 residues. Germline assignment: CDR1 LNHDA and CDR2 SQIVND (reference sequence). CDR3 nucleotide sequence: TGTGCCAGTAGTATAGAGGGCCAGAATATACGGCAGTATTTT. It translates to CASSIEGQNIRQYF.

This CDR3 is CASTETGIANQPQHF. The CDR3 nucleotides read TGTGCCAGTACGGAGACAGGGATTGCCAATCAGCCCCAGCATTTT. J is TRBJ1-5 and V is TRBV19, with 7 bases identical to TRBD1. Germline loops: CDR1 LNHDA, CDR2 SQIVND (reference sequence). The CDR3 has 15 residues. Germline trimming cut 7 bases from V and 3 bases from J; bases unmatched to any gene: 9. Using reference TRBV19 and TRBJ1-5 for the parts outside the CDR3, the full variable domain is DGGITQSPKYLFRKEGQNVTLSCEQNLNHDAMYWYRQDPGQGLRLIYYSQIVNDFQKGDIAEGYSVSREKKESFPLTVTSAQKNPTAFYLCASTETGIANQPQHFGDGTRLSIL.

This clone appeared a few times. The chain has TRBV4-1 and TRBJ1-5, with 7 bases lining up with TRBD1. Germline-derived CDR1 and CDR2 are MGHRA and YSYEKL. J was trimmed by 1 base and V by 4 bases; bases with no gene match: 4. This CDR3 region has 15 residues. The CDR3 here is CASSLGDRSNQPQHF. The CDR3 bases are TGCGCCAGCAGCCTAGGGGACAGAAGCAATCAGCCCCAGCATTTT.

V usage is TRBV5-6 and J usage is TRBJ1-1, with D hard to call. The CDR3 is 15 amino acids. Germline CDR1 and CDR2: SGHDT and YYEEEE. V was cut by 1 base and J by 1 base, with 11 bases left in between. The CDR3 DNA is TGTGCCAGCAGCTTGATAAGGGAGGGGAACACTGAAGCTTTCTTT. The encoded protein is CASSLIREGNTEAFF.

The rearrangement uses TRBV5-5 and TRBJ2-7; TRBD1 aligns across 7 bases. Germline CDR1 reads SGHKS; CDR2 reads YYEKEE (reference sequence). CDR3 length: 15 residues. V gave up 2 bases and J gave up 5 bases; unmatched junction bases: 10. CDR3 sequence: CASSFQGVKSDEQYF. The CDR3, as DNA: TGTGCCAGCAGCTTCCAGGGGGTTAAGTCGGACGAGCAGTACTTC.

This clone was recorded a few times. The chain carries TRBV15 and TRBJ2-3, with TRBD2 identical over 15 bases. CDR1 is LNHNV and CDR2 is YYDKDF in the germline V gene (reference sequence). Trimming removed 5 bases from V and 6 bases from J; junction bases left unmatched: 15. The CDR3 totals 19 residues. CDR3 region: CATSGGLAGGPSIMDTQYF. CDR3 bases: TGTGCCACCAGCGGGGGACTAGCGGGGGGACCCTCAATCATGGATACGCAGTATTTT.

The chain employs TRBV9 and TRBJ2-7, with a tentative D call TRBD2 (5 bases). Germline V lookup: CDR1 SGDLS, CDR2 YYNGEE. The V end lost 4 bases, the J end lost 2 bases, and 16 bases lay between the germline ends. The CDR3 extends over 15 amino acids. The CDR3 DNA reads as TGTGCCAGCAGCCCCCGAGGGAACACCGCCTACGAGCAGTACTTC. This translates into CASSPRGNTAYEQYF.

This clone was seen a few times. The V and J genes are TRBV28 and TRBJ1-6, with 7 bases aligning to TRBD1. The germline gives CDR1 MDHEN, CDR2 SYDVKM. Trimming cost V 6 bases and J 6 bases; bases outside gene matches: 5. The CDR3 spans 14 residues. CDR3 in amino acids: CASSLGQSNSPLHF. The CDR3 DNA sequence: TGTGCCAGCAGCCTGGGACAGAGTAATTCACCCCTCCACTTT.

This chain links TRBV9 with TRBJ2-1; D unresolved. The V end lost 2 bases, the J end lost 2 bases, and 11 bases lay between the germline ends. Germline CDR1 is SGDLS and CDR2 is YYNGEE. The CDR3 spans 15 residues. The CDR3 nucleotides read TGTGCCAGCAGCGTGACGACAAACACCTACAATGAGCAGTTCTTC. This codes for CASSVTTNTYNEQFF.

This chain links TRBV4-2 with TRBJ1-3, with no clear D. Trimming left V 4 bases short and J 4 bases short, with 5 bases between. CDR1 and CDR2 (germline): LGHNA, YNFKEQ. The CDR3 has 12 residues. The CDR3: CASSLSGNTIYF. The CDR3 DNA sequence: TGTGCCAGCAGCCTCTCGGGAAACACCATATATTTT.

On this clone: Its ends do not fully match the called genes, so a read error is possible. The CDR3 DNA follows: TGTGCCAGCAGGGAAGGGACAAGCTATGGCTACACCTTC. The encoded protein is CASREGTSYGYTF. The chain combines TRBV2 with TRBJ1-2; tentatively, D is TRBD1 (6 bases). This CDR3 spans 13 amino acids. In germline, CDR1 is SNHLY, CDR2 FYNNEI.

The V call is TRBV2, the J call TRBJ1-1; D gene uncertain. In germline, CDR1 is SNHLY, CDR2 FYNNEI. V was shortened by 7 bases and J by 4 bases, with 13 bases between the two germline ends. The length of the CDR3 is 13 residues. For the CDR3, the DNA is TGTGCCAGCACCGGAGGGCTCGGCACTGAAGCTTTCTTT. The encoded protein is CASTGGLGTEAFF.

The V and J genes are TRBV6-6 and TRBJ2-6; D remains ambiguous. Germline CDR1 is MNHNY and CDR2 is SVGAGI (reference sequence). The ends were cut back, 0 bases at V and 1 base at J, with 4 bases in the middle. The CDR3 covers 15 residues. CDR3 nucleotides: TGTGCCAGCAGTTACTCGGCTTCTGGGGCCAACGTCCTGACTTTC. Translated: CASSYSASGANVLTF.